Listed here are 16 T cell receptor beta chains from one sample, sequenced in a study of CD8 T cells in ankylosing spondylitis. TCRdb redid the calling of the 5' RACE reads with MiXCR, one entry per CDR3 protein. The table includes a few hundred thousand distinct CDR3 sequences, around 10% detected once. The sample was blood, either unsorted or a sorted T cell fraction (not recorded which). Receptors were obtained from a female donor with ankylosing spondylitis or in good health (not recorded which).

Many counts were recorded for this clonotype. The V call is TRBV20-1, the J call TRBJ2-3, with 11 nucleotides matching TRBD2. CDR1 is DFQATT, CDR2 SNEGSKA, per germline (reference sequence). The CDR3 sequence is 16 residues long. Unmatched junction bases numbered 7, after V lost 4 bases and J lost 1 base. The CDR3 DNA reads as TGCAGTGCTACGAAGACTAGCGGGGATGGCACAGATACGCAGTATTTT. As protein: CSATKTSGDGTDTQYF.

As regards this clonotype: This may stem from a read error, because a much larger clone lies one nucleotide away. The CDR3 protein is CASSPGRIRHF. CDR3 nucleotides: TGTGCCAGCAGTCCCGGGAGGATCCGGCACTTC. V gene TRBV12-3 or TRBV12-4 combines with J gene TRBJ2-7, with TRBD2 matching 7 bases. This CDR3 is 11 amino acids long.

There are a few counts of this clonotype. The chain recombines TRBV28 with TRBJ2-2; TRBD1 matches 8 bases. CDR1 MDHEN and CDR2 SYDVKM come from the germline V gene. The CDR3 consists of 15 residues. V was clipped by 4 bases and J by 3 bases; unmatched bases: 4. The DNA of the CDR3 is TGTGCCAGCAGTTCCGAGGACAGGGACACCGGGGAGCTGTTTTTT. Translation gives CASSSEDRDTGELFF. The whole variable domain, filled in from reference TRBV28 and TRBJ2-2, reads DVKVTQSSRYLVKRTGEKVFLECVQDMDHENMFWYRQDPGLGLRLIYFSYDVKMKEKGDIPEGYSVSREKKERFSLILESASTNQTSMYLCASSSEDRDTGELFFGEGSRLTVL.

The sample holds many counts of this clonotype. Here the CDR3 DNA reads TGTGCCATCAGGGAACAGGGGGACGAGCAGTACTTC. Encoded protein: CAIREQGDEQYF. The chain recombines TRBV10-3 with TRBJ2-7; 8 bases line up with TRBD1. Germline CDR1 and CDR2: ENHRY and SYGVKD. The trim removed 6 bases at V and 5 bases at J, leaving 3 bases unmatched. This CDR3 has 12 amino acids.

This clonotype was found a few times. V is TRBV7-2 and J is TRBJ2-1; D gene uncertain. The germline V and J ends were trimmed by 1 base and 8 bases, with 21 bases remaining between them. The CDR3 spans 17 residues. Germline CDR1 SGHTA, CDR2 FQGNSA. CDR3 DNA: TGTGCCAGCAGCTTAGTTCGCATAAGCGCATACCCTGATGAGCAGTTCTTC. This codes for CASSLVRISAYPDEQFF.

The chain links TRBV5-1 to TRBJ2-4; D is possibly TRBD1 (6 bases). The CDR3 has 13 amino acids. V was trimmed by 1 base and J by 10 bases, leaving 12 bases between them. Looked up from germline, CDR1 is SGHRS and CDR2 is YFSETQ. CDR3 nucleotide sequence: TGCGCCAGCAGCTTGAACTACAGGGTTATTCAGTACTTC. This gives the protein CASSLNYRVIQYF.

This clonotype showed up many times. The chain combines TRBV6-2 or TRBV6-3 with TRBJ2-1; 8 nucleotides line up with TRBD2. CDR3 length: 16 residues. Germline V lookup: CDR1 MNHEY, CDR2 SVGEGT. V lost 9 bases to trimming and J lost 9 bases; unmatched junction nucleotides: 19. The CDR3 nucleotides are TGTGCCAGAGTTCCCCCTCCCGAGCGGGAGCCTCGTGAGCAGTTCTTC. Its translation is CARVPPPEREPREQFF.

Concerning this clonotype itself: The conserved closing phenylalanine or tryptophan is absent in this CDR3, likely reflecting a read error. The chain employs TRBV5-1 and TRBJ2-3, with TRBD2 matching over 8 bases. Germline V gives CDR1 SGHRS, CDR2 YFSETQ. This CDR3 has 14 amino acids. Trimming at V came to 5 bases and at J to 4 bases, leaving 6 bases not matched to a gene. The CDR3 DNA reads TGCGCCAGCAGATCCGAACTAGCGGCAGATACGCAGTATTTG. Its translation: CASRSELAADTQYL.

The chain links TRBV20-1 to TRBJ1-2; a weak D match, TRBD1 (5 bases). The V and J ends lost 2 bases and 6 bases respectively, with 13 bases between them. The CDR3 is 13 residues long. Germline CDR1 DFQATT, CDR2 SNEGSKA (reference sequence). CDR3 residues: CSARPGRGDGYTF. The CDR3 nucleotides are TGCAGTGCTAGACCCGGACGGGGGGATGGCTACACCTTC.

This clonotype was observed many times. The gene calls are TRBV4-1 and TRBJ2-5; 9 nucleotides align to TRBD2. Per the germline V gene, CDR1 is MGHRA and CDR2 is YSYEKL. The CDR3 contains 14 residues. V was clipped by 3 bases and J by 4 bases; unmatched bases: 3. DNA for the CDR3: TGCGCCAGCAGCCAGGGGACTAGCCCAGAGACCCAGTACTTC. Encoded protein: CASSQGTSPETQYF.

The chain combines TRBV5-1 with TRBJ2-7, with TRBD1 identical over 8 bases. Germline CDR1 is SGHRS and CDR2 is YFSETQ. The V segment lost 5 bases and the J segment 12 bases; nucleotides outside the gene matches: 7. The CDR3 is 11 residues long. In DNA form, the CDR3 reads TGCGCCAGCAGTCCGGACAGGGTTTGGTACTTC. This sequence encodes CASSPDRVWYF.

This clonotype was found many times. This chain joins TRBV20-1 and TRBJ2-2; 12 nucleotides match TRBD2. This CDR3 contains 16 residues. Germline-derived CDR1 and CDR2 are DFQATT and SNEGSKA (reference sequence). V shed 4 bases and J 5 bases; nucleotides not matched to a gene: 8. The CDR3 bases are TGCAGTGCTAAGACTAGCGGGAGAGTGGGGACCGGGGAGCTGTTTTTT. It translates to CSAKTSGRVGTGELFF.

The V gene is TRBV27, the J gene TRBJ1-2; maybe TRBD1 (5 bases). Trimming left V 5 bases short and J 2 bases short, with 12 bases between. Germline values: CDR1 MNHEY, CDR2 SMNVEV (reference sequence). The CDR3 is made up of 14 amino acids. This chain's CDR3 is CASSPRSGNYGYTF. DNA for the CDR3: TGTGCCAGCAGTCCAAGATCAGGGAACTATGGCTACACCTTC.

The chain uses TRBV19 and TRBJ2-1; D not resolved. Trimming shortened V by 6 bases and J by 5 bases, and 17 bases separated the two germline ends. CDR1 is LNHDA and CDR2 is SQIVND in the germline V gene (reference sequence). The CDR3 covers 15 residues. The CDR3 sequence: CASSTTDLRNNEQFF. Written as DNA, the CDR3 is TGTGCCAGTAGCACTACTGACCTACGAAACAATGAGCAGTTCTTC.

V gene TRBV28 combines with J gene TRBJ1-4; maybe TRBD1 (5 bases). Germline V gene sequence: CDR1 MDHEN, CDR2 SYDVKM. Trimming removed 7 bases at V and 6 bases at J, with 15 bases between. The CDR3 has 14 amino acids. The CDR3 DNA is TGTGCCAGCAACCTGGGGCTAATAGATGAAAAACTGTTTTTT. Encoded protein: CASNLGLIDEKLFF.

In its sample, this clonotype was seen many times. One end of the junction does not line up with germline, which may come from a read error. This chain joins TRBV12-3 or TRBV12-4 and TRBJ2-1; 8 bases are a match to TRBD1. The CDR3 contains 11 residues. In nucleotides, the CDR3 is TGTGCCAGCAGTTTCCAGGACAGGGAATCCTTC. Amino acids: CASSFQDRESF.